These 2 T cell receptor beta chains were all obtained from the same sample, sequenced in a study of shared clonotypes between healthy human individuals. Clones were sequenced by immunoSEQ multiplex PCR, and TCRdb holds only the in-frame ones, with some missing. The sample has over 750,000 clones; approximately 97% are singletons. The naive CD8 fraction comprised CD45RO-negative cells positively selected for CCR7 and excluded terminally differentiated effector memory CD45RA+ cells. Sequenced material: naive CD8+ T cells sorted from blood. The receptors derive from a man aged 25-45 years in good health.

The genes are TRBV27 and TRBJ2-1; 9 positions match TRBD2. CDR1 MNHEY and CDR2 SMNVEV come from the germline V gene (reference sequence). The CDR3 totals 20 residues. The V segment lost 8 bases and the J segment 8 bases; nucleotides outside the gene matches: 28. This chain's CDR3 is CASRRPRGAGGPEEGDEQFF. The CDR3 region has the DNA TGTGCCAGCCGACGTCCACGGGGGGCGGGAGGGCCCGAGGAGGGAGATGAGCAGTTCTTC.

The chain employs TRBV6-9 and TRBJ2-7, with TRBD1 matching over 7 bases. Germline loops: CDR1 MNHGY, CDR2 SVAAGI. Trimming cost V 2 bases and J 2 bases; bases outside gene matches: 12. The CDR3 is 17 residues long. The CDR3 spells CASSYRVKGAYPYEQYF. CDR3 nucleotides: TGTGCCAGCAGTTATAGGGTAAAGGGGGCTTACCCCTACGAGCAGTACTTC.